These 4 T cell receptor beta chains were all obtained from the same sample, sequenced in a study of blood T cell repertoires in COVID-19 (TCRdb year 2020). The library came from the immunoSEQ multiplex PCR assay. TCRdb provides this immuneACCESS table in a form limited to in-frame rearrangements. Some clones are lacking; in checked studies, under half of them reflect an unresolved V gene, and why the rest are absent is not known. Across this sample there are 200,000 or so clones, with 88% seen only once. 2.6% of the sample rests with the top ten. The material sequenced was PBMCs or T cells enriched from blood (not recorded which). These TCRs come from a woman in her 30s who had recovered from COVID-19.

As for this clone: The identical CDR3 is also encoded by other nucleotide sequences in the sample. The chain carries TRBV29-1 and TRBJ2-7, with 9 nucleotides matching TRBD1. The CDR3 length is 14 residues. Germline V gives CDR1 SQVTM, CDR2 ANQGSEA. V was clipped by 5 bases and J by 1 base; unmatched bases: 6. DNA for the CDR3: TGCAGCGTTTCTCCGGGACAGGGATCCTACGAGCAGTACTTC. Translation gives CSVSPGQGSYEQYF.

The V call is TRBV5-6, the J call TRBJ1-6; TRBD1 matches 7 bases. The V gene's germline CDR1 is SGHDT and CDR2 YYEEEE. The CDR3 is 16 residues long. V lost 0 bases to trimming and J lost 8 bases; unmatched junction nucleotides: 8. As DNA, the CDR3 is TGTGCCAGCAGCTTGGCCGGGCAGGGGGAGCATTCACCCCTCCACTTT. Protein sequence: CASSLAGQGEHSPLHF.

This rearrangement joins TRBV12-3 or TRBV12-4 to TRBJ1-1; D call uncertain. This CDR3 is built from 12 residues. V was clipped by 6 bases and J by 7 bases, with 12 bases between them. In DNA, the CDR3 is TGTGCCAGCAGACTAGCGGTGAGTGAAGCTTTCTTT. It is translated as CASRLAVSEAFF.

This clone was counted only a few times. The CDR3 DNA reads TGCGCCAGCAGCTTGGCGGGAGGGATGGCTCAGCCCCAGCATTTT. The encoded protein is CASSLAGGMAQPQHF. The rearrangement joins TRBV5-1 to TRBJ1-5; D is ambiguous. Germline-derived CDR1 and CDR2 are SGHRS and YFSETQ. V was clipped by 0 bases and J by 6 bases, with 13 bases between them. This CDR3 region has 15 residues. Together with reference TRBV5-1 and TRBJ1-5, the CDR3 gives the full variable domain: KAGVTQTPRYLIKTRGQQVTLSCSPISGHRSVSWYQQTPGQGLQFLFEYFSETQRNKGNFPGRFSGRQFSNSRSEMNVSTLELGDSALYLCASSLAGGMAQPQHFGDGTRLSIL.